This T cell receptor (beta chain) is drawn from a study of blood T cell repertoires in COVID-19. Study at large: Samples came from the United States, Italy and Spain, spanning acute and convalescent COVID-19. The cDNA or gDNA used as material had been derived from T cells, B-cell-depleted T cells, or PBMCs.

The germline V gene has CDR1 SGHVS and CDR2 FQNEAQ. CDR3 length equals 15 residues. V was pared by 6 bases and J by 3 bases, with 15 bases between. The authors' processing: From reference gene primer amplification, estimates of nucleated cell counts were derived. TCRdb keeps only in-frame clones here, not all; method: immunoSEQ multiplex PCR. V, J and clone size were drawn from that table, and D and trimming were deduced from the DNA. The sample carries 380,000 or so clones, about 80% recorded once. The V gene is TRBV7-8, the J gene TRBJ1-5; D is unclear. The receptor's source is a human donor with acute or convalescent COVID-19. The donor label of this sample is uncertain. Material: peripheral blood. As DNA, the CDR3 is TGTGCCAGCAGTTTCGGAGGGTTCAACAATCAGCCCCAGCATTTT. Its translation is CASSFGGFNNQPQHF.